This T cell receptor beta chain originates from a study of cytomegalovirus exposure and HLA in healthy donors (dated by TCRdb to about 2017). Regarding the study in general: The 650 to 800 repertoires of the first cohort and the 120 validation repertoires were produced on the same platform, according to a later analysis. The aim of the study was to test whether cataloging public T cell receptors could identify signatures of past pathogen exposure. A separate validation cohort of 90 to 150 different subjects was used in addition to the roughly 720-subject first cohort. To predict cytomegalovirus infection status, the study combined high-throughput TCR immunosequencing, statistical association of individual TCRs with disease status, and machine learning.

Worth noting for this clone: The target of this receptor is not known. No much larger clone is present one base from it, and per-base qualities are unavailable.

V is shortened by 5 bases, J by 9 bases, and the region joining them spans 17 bases. The germline V gene yields SGHTA for CDR1 and FQGTGA for CDR2. From the cysteine up to the phenylalanine, the CDR3 has a length of 15 residues. Only CDR3 DNA remains: 45 bases, in frame from the first base. Donors formed part of the validation cohort, which comprised 120 subjects and was distinct from the first cohort of several hundred subjects. The method was the immunoSEQ multiplex PCR assay. In the paper's pipeline: A statistical classification framework was developed to diagnose cytomegalovirus status using the catalog of TCR beta chain sequences. This is the immuneACCESS table as TCRdb keeps it, with only in-frame sequences that have V and J called. A part of the clones is gone; compared with another copy, unresolved V genes explain less than half, and the rest is unexplained. That table is the source of V, J and clone size, and D and trimming were worked out from the DNA. This sample holds about 120,000 clones; roughly 87% were observed only once. The top ten clonotypes cover 0.95% to 1.5% of the sample.

The paper as a whole reports these results and caveats: Subsequent analysis determined that TCRs grouped into clusters in the first cohort also showed a tendency toward co-occurrence across the 120 or so validation repertoires, and about 93% of cluster scores exceeded 0. In both the original and validation cohorts, the classifier was reported to diagnose cytomegalovirus status with high specificity and sensitivity. All 120 or so repertoires were used to score co-occurrence in the validation cohort in a later analysis, because that analysis had no HLA typing for the cohort. Across donors, most TCR sequences were observed very rarely, whereas some public TCRs were present in many individuals. In vitro tests confirmed that three of the cytomegalovirus-associated TCR beta chains recognize cytomegalovirus antigens. It was suggested by the authors that the approach could potentially be generalized to other disease states and immunological phenotypes. The study listed 150 to 200 TCR beta chains as associated with cytomegalovirus.

The chain joins TRBV7-3 to TRBJ1-6, with TRBD1 tentatively as D gene (6 bases match). The TCR comes from a woman aged 18-30 years in good health and CMV-seronegative. The sequenced sample consisted of PBMCs. The bases are TGTGCCAGCAGCCTTGATCCAGGGGATTTTTCACCCCTCCACTTT. It translates to CASSLDPGDFSPLHF.